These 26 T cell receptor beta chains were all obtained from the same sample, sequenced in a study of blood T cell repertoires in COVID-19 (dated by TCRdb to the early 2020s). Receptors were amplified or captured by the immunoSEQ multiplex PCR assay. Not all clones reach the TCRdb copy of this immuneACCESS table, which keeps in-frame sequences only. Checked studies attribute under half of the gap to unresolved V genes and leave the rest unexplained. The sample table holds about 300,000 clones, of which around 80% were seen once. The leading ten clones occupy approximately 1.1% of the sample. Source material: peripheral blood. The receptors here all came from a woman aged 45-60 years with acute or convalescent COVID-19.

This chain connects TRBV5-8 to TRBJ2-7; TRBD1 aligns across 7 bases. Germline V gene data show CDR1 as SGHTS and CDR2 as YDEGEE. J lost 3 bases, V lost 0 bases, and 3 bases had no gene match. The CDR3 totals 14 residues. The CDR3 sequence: CASSLGQGFYEQYF. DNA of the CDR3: TGTGCCAGCAGCTTGGGACAGGGTTTCTACGAGCAGTACTTC.

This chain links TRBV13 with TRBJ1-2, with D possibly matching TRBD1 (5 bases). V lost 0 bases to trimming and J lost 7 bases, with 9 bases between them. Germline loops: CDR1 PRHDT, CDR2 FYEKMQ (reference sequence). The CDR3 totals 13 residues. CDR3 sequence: CASSLGDKRGYTF. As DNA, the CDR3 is TGTGCCAGCAGCTTAGGGGACAAGCGTGGCTACACCTTC.

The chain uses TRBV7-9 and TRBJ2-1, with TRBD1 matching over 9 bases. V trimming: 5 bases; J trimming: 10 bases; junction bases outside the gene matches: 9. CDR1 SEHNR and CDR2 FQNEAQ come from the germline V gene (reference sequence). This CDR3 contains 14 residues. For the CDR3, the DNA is TGTGCCAGCAGCCAGACAGGGGGGGCCGCGGAGCAGTTCTTC. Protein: CASSQTGGAAEQFF.

This chain's CDR3 is CASSPDSRGSGGEQFF. CDR3 coding DNA: TGTGCCAGCTCACCAGACTCTCGCGGGAGTGGCGGGGAGCAGTTCTTC. V is TRBV18 and J is TRBJ2-1, with 7 bases identical to TRBD2. V shed 2 bases and J 10 bases; nucleotides not matched to a gene: 14. This CDR3 comprises 16 residues. The germline gives CDR1 KGHSH, CDR2 LQKENI.

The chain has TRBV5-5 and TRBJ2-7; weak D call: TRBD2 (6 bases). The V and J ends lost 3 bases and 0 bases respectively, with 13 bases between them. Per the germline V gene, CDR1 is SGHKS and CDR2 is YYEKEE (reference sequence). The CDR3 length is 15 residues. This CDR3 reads CASSWQAGSSYEQYF. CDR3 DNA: TGTGCCAGCAGCTGGCAGGCGGGGAGCTCCTACGAGCAGTACTTC.

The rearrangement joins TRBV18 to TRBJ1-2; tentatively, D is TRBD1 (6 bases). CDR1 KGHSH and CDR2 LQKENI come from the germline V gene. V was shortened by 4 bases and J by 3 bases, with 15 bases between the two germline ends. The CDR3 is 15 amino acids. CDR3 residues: CASSQEQGAYYGYTF. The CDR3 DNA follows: TGTGCCAGCTCACAGGAACAGGGAGCTTACTATGGCTACACCTTC.

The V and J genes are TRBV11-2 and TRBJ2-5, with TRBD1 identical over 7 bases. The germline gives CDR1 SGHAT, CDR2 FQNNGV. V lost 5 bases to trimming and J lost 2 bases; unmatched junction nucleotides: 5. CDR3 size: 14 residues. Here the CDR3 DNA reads TGTGCCAGCAGCCCGGACAGGAGGCAAGAGACCCAGTACTTC. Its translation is CASSPDRRQETQYF. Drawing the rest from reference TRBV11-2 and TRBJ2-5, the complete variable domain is EAGVAQSPRYKIIEKRQSVAFWCNPISGHATLYWYQQILGQGPKLLIQFQNNGVVDDSQLPKDRFSAERLKGVDSTLKIQPAKLEDSAVYLCASSPDRRQETQYFGPGTRLLVL.

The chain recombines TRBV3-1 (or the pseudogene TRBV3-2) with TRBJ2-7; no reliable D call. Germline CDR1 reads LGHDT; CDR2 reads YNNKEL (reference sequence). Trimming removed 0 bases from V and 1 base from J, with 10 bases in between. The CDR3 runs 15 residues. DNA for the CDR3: TGTGCCAGCAGCCAAGATCCCCGGTCATCCTACGAGCAGTACTTC. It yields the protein CASSQDPRSSYEQYF.

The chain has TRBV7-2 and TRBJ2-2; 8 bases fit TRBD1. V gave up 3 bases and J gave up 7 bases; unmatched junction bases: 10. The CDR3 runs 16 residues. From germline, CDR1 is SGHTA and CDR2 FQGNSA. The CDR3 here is CASSFLRTGISGELFF. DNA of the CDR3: TGTGCCAGCAGCTTCCTGAGGACAGGGATAAGCGGGGAGCTGTTTTTT.

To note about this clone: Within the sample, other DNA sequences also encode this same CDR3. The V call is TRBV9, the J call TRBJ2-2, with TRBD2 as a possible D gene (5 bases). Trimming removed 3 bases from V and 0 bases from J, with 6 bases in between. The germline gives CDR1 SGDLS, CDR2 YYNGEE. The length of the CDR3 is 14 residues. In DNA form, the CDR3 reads TGTGCCAGCAGCGCGGGGACGAACACCGGGGAGCTGTTTTTT. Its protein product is CASSAGTNTGELFF.

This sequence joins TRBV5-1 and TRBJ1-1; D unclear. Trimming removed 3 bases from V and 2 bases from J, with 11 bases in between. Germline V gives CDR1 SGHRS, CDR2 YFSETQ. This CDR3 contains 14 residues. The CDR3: CASSSMTDNTEAFF. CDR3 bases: TGCGCCAGCAGCTCCATGACTGACAACACTGAAGCTTTCTTT.

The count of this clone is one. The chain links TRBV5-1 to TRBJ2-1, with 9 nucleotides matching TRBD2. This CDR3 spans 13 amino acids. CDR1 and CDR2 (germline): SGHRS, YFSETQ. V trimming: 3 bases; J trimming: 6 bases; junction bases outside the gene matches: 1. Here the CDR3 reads CASSSLAGNEQFF. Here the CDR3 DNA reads TGCGCCAGCAGCTCACTAGCGGGCAATGAGCAGTTCTTC.

CDR3 residues: CAWSVRGVWGYTF. The DNA for the CDR3 is TGTGCCTGGAGTGTACGCGGGGTTTGGGGCTACACCTTC. The chain joins TRBV30 to TRBJ1-2; D not certain. V lost 0 bases and J 8 bases, leaving 13 bases between the germline ends. This CDR3 region has 13 residues. The germline V gene has CDR1 GTSNPN and CDR2 SVGIG (reference sequence).

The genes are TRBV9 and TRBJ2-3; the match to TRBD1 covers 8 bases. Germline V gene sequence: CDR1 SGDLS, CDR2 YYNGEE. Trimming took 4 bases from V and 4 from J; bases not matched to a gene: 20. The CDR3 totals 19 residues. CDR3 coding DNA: TGTGCCAGCAGCCCCCAGACTTTCTCAAGACAGGGGAATGCAGATACGCAGTATTTT. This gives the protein CASSPQTFSRQGNADTQYF.

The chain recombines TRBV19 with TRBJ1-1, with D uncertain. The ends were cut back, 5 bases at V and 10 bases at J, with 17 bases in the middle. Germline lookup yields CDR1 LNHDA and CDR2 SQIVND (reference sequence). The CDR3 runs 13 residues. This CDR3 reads CASSERGRYGAFF. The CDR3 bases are TGTGCCAGTAGTGAACGGGGAAGGTATGGAGCTTTCTTT. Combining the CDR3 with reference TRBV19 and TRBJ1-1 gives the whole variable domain DGGITQSPKYLFRKEGQNVTLSCEQNLNHDAMYWYRQDPGQGLRLIYYSQIVNDFQKGDIAEGYSVSREKKESFPLTVTSAQKNPTAFYLCASSERGRYGAFFGQGTRLTVV.

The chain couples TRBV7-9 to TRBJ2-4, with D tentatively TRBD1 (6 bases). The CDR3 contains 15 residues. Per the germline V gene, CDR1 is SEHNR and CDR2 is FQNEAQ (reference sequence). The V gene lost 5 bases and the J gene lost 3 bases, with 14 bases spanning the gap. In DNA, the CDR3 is TGTGCCAGCAGCACACCCTACAGGGACAAAAACATTCAGTACTTC. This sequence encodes CASSTPYRDKNIQYF. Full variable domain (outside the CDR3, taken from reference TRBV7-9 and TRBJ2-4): DTGVSQNPRHKITKRGQNVTFRCDPISEHNRLYWYRQTLGQGPEFLTYFQNEAQLEKSRLLSDRFSAERPKGSFSTLEIQRTEQGDSAMYLCASSTPYRDKNIQYFGAGTRLSVL.

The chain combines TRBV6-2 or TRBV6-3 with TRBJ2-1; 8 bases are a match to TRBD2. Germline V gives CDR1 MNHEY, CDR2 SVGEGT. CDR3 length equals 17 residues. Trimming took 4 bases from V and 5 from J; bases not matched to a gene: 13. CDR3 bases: TGTGCCAGCAGTTCTCACAGCGGGAGAGGATCCGACAATGAGCAGTTCTTC. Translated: CASSSHSGRGSDNEQFF.

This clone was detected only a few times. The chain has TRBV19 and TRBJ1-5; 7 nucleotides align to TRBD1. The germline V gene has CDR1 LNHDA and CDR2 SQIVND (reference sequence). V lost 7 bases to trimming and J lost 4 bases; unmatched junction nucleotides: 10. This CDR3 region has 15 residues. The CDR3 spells CASIRIRDRNQPQHF. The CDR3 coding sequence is TGTGCCAGTATTCGGATCCGGGACAGAAATCAGCCCCAGCATTTT.

The chain's CDR3 is CASSWGWGQSYNEQFF. Here the CDR3 DNA reads TGTGCCAGCAGCTGGGGTTGGGGACAGTCCTACAATGAGCAGTTCTTC. The rearrangement uses TRBV5-6 and TRBJ2-1; 7 bases agree with TRBD1. CDR1 SGHDT and CDR2 YYEEEE come from the germline V gene. This CDR3 spans 16 amino acids. The V segment lost 3 bases and the J segment 1 base; nucleotides outside the gene matches: 7.

The chain's CDR3 is CASSQSSGGNEQFF. CDR3 coding DNA: TGTGCCAGCAGCCAATCTAGCGGGGGAAATGAGCAGTTCTTC. The chain combines TRBV4-2 with TRBJ2-1, with 10 nucleotides matching TRBD2. From germline, CDR1 is LGHNA and CDR2 YNFKEQ. The V gene end was trimmed by 2 bases and the J gene end by 7 bases; junction bases not matched to a gene: 2. This CDR3 is built from 14 residues.

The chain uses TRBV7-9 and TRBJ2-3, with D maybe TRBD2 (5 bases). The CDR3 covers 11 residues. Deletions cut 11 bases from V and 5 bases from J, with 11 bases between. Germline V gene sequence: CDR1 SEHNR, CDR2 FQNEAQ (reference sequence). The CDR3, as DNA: TGTGCCGGGAACGAGGGAGATACGCAGTATTTT. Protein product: CAGNEGDTQYF.

This chain's CDR3 is CASIIQGWTEAFF. The CDR3 region has the DNA TGTGCCAGCATTATACAGGGGTGGACTGAAGCTTTCTTT. The V and J genes are TRBV6-6 and TRBJ1-1, with 7 positions matching TRBD1. The length of the CDR3 is 13 residues. J gave up 5 bases and V 7 bases, and 7 bases lay outside the gene matches. CDR1 is MNHNY and CDR2 is SVGAGI in the germline V gene (reference sequence).

CDR3 DNA: TGTGCCAGCAGCCCATTATCTAGTGGTTTCACAGATACGCAGTATTTT. It translates to CASSPLSSGFTDTQYF. This chain uses TRBV3-1 (or the pseudogene TRBV3-2) with TRBJ2-3; unclear D gene. This CDR3 has 16 residues. CDR1 and CDR2 from the germline V gene are LGHDT and YNNKEL (reference sequence). Trimming took off 4 bases at V and 2 bases at J, with 16 bases between the two ends.

The CDR3 region has the DNA TGCGCCAGCAGCGCAGCAGTGGGCGCGACCGGGGAGCTGTTTTTT. The encoded protein is CASSAAVGATGELFF. The rearrangement joins TRBV5-1 to TRBJ2-2; unclear D gene. Germline-derived CDR1 and CDR2 are SGHRS and YFSETQ. The CDR3 is 15 residues long. V was shortened by 4 bases and J by 5 bases, with 15 bases between the two germline ends.

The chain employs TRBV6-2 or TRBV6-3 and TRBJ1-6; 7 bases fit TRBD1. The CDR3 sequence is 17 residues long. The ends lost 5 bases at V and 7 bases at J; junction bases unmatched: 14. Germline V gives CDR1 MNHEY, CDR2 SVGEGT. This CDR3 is CASSTSRYPGQNSPLHF. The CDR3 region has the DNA TGTGCCAGCAGTACGTCCAGGTATCCGGGACAGAATTCACCCCTCCACTTT.

The DNA for the CDR3 is TGTGCCACCAGCAGAGACCCCGGGACTAGCAACGAGCAGTACTTC. Translated, it gives CATSRDPGTSNEQYF. This chain connects TRBV15 to TRBJ2-7; 9 bases fit TRBD2. J lost 5 bases, V lost 0 bases, and 5 bases had no gene match. The CDR3 sequence is 15 residues long. Germline assignment: CDR1 LNHNV and CDR2 YYDKDF (reference sequence).